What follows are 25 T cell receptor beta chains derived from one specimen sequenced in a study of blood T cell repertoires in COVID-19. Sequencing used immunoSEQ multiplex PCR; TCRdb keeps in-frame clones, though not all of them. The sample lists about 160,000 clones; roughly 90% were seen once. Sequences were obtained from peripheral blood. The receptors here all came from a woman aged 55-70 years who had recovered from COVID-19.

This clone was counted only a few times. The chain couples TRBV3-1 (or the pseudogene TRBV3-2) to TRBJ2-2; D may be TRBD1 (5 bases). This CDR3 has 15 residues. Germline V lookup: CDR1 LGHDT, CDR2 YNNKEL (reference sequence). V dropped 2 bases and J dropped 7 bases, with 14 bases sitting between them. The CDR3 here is CASSQRRVVGGELFF. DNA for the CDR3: TGTGCCAGCAGCCAACGCAGGGTAGTCGGCGGGGAGCTGTTTTTT.

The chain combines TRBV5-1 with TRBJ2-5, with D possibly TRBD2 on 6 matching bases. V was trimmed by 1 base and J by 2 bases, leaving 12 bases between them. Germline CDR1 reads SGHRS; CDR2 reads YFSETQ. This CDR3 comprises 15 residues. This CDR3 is CASSLQEGRQETQYF. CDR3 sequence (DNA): TGCGCCAGCAGCTTGCAGGAGGGGAGGCAAGAGACCCAGTACTTC.

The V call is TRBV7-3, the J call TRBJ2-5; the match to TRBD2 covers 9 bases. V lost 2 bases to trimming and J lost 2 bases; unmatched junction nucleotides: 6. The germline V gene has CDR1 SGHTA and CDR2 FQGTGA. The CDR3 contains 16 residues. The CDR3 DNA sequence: TGTGCCAGCAGCTTAGGGCCGAGCGGGGGGCAAGAGACCCAGTACTTC. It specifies CASSLGPSGGQETQYF.

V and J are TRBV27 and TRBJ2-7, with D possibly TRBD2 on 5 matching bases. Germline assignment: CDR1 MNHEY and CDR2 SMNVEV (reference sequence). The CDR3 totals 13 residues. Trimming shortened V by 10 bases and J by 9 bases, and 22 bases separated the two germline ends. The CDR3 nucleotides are TGTGCCACTTCGGTCCCGGGGAATTTAGGGCAGTACTTC. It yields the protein CATSVPGNLGQYF.

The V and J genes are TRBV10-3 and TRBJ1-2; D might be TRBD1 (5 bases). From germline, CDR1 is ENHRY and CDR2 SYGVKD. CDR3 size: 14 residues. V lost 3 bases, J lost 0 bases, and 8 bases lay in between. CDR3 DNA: TGTGCCATCAGTGATACAGGACCTAACTATGGCTACACCTTC. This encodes CAISDTGPNYGYTF.

The CDR3 spells CATSAGGPYEQYF. For the CDR3, the DNA is TGTGCTACCTCGGCAGGGGGACCCTACGAGCAGTACTTC. The genes are TRBV7-9 and TRBJ2-7; 7 bases are shared with TRBD1. Germline CDR1 is SEHNR and CDR2 is FQNEAQ (reference sequence). This CDR3 has 13 residues.

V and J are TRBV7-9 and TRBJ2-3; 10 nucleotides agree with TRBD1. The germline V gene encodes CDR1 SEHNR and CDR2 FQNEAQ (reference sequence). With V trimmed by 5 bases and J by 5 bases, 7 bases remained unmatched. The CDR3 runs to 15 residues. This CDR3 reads CASSTRQGAVDTQYF. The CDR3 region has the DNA TGTGCCAGCAGCACCAGACAGGGGGCTGTAGATACGCAGTATTTT.

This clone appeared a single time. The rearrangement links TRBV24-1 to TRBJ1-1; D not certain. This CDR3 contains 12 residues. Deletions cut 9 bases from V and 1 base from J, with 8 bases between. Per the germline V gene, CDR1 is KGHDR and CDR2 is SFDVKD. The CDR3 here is CATVAPNTEAFF. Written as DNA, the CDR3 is TGTGCCACCGTCGCGCCGAACACTGAAGCTTTCTTT.

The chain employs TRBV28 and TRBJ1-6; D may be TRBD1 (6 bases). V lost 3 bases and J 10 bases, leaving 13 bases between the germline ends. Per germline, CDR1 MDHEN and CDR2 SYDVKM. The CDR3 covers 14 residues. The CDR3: CASSLGAGASPLHF. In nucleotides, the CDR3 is TGTGCCAGCAGTTTGGGGGCCGGAGCGTCACCCCTCCACTTT.

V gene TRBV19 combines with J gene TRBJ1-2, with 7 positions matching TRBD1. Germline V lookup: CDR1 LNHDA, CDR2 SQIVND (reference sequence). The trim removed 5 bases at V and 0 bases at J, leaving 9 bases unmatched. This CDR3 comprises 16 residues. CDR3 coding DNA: TGTGCCAGTAGTGCCTCAGGGGGAAGCGCTAACTATGGCTACACCTTC. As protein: CASSASGGSANYGYTF. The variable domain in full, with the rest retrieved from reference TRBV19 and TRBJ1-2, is DGGITQSPKYLFRKEGQNVTLSCEQNLNHDAMYWYRQDPGQGLRLIYYSQIVNDFQKGDIAEGYSVSREKKESFPLTVTSAQKNPTAFYLCASSASGGSANYGYTFGSGTRLTVV.

The CDR3 DNA reads TGCGCCAGCAGCTACGGACAGCAGGGAGTTGCAACTAATGAAAAACTGTTTTTT. Translating gives CASSYGQQGVATNEKLFF. This chain uses TRBV5-1 with TRBJ1-4; D possibly corresponds to TRBD1 (6 bases). This CDR3 spans 18 amino acids. Trimming took 3 bases from V and 0 from J, leaving 18 bases between them. Germline lookup yields CDR1 SGHRS and CDR2 YFSETQ.

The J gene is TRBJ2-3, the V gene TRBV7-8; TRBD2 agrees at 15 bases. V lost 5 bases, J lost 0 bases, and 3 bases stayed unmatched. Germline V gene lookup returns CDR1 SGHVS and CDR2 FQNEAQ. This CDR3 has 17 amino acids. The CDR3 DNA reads TGTGCCAGCAGCGGGACTAGCGGGGGGTTGAGCACAGATACGCAGTATTTT. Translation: CASSGTSGGLSTDTQYF.

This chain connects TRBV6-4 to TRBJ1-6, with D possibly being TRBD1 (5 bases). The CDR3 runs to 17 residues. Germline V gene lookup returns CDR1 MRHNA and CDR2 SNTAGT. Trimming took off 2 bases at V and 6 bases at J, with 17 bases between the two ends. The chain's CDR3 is CASSDRTGRGINSPLHF. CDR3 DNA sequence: TGTGCCAGCAGTGACAGAACCGGACGGGGGATTAATTCACCCCTCCACTTT.

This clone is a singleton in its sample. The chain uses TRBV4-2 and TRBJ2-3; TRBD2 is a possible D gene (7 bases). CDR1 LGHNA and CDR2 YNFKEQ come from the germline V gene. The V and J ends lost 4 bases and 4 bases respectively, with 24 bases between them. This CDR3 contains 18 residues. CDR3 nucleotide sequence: TGTGCCAGCAGCCTCGAGGGGAGGAGGGGGGGCCGGCCAGATACGCAGTATTTT. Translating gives CASSLEGRRGGRPDTQYF.

In nucleotides, the CDR3 is TGCGCCAGCAGCAGGTGGACTAGCGAAACAGATACGCAGTATTTT. It yields the protein CASSRWTSETDTQYF. The chain employs TRBV5-1 and TRBJ2-3; 9 positions agree with TRBD2. With V trimmed by 4 bases and J by 3 bases, 6 bases remained unmatched. The CDR3 is 15 residues long. Germline values: CDR1 SGHRS, CDR2 YFSETQ.

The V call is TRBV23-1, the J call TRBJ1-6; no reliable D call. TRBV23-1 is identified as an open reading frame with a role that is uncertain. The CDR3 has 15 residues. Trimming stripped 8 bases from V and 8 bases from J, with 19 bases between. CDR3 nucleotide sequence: TGCGCCAGCCTAGCGAGGGCGGACCCAGATTCACCCCTCCACTTT. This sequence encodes CASLARADPDSPLHF.

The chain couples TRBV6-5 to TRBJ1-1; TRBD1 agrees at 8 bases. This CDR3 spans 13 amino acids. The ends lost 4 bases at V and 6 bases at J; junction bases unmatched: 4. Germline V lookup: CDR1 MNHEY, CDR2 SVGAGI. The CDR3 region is CASSLGQGPEAFF. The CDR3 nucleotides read TGTGCCAGCAGTTTAGGACAGGGTCCTGAAGCTTTCTTT.

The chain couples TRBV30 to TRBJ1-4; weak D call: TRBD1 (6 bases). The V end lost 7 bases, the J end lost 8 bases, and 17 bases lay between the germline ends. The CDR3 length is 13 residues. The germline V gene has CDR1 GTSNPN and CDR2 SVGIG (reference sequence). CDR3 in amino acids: CASVSGGREKLFF. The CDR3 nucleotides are TGTGCCTCGGTTTCGGGGGGCCGGGAAAAACTGTTTTTT. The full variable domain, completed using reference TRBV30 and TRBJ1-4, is SQTIHQWPATLVQPVGSPLSLECTVEGTSNPNLYWYRQAAGRGLQLLFYSVGIGQISSEVPQNLSASRPQDRQFILSSKKLLLSDSGFYLCASVSGGREKLFFGSGTQLSVL.

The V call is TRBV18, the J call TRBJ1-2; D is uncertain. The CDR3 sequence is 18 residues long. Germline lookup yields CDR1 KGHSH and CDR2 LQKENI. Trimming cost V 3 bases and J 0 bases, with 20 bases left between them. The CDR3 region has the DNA TGTGCCAGCTCACCCTTCATCCGCACCGATTCAGCTAACTATGGCTACACCTTC. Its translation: CASSPFIRTDSANYGYTF.

As DNA, the CDR3 is TGTGCCAGCAGTGGAACTCAGACTAGTGTCTACGAGCAGTACTTC. It codes for CASSGTQTSVYEQYF. The chain carries TRBV2 and TRBJ2-7, with D possibly TRBD2 on 6 matching bases. This CDR3 spans 15 amino acids. The ends were cut back, 4 bases at V and 3 bases at J, with 16 bases in the middle. CDR1 and CDR2 from the germline V gene are SNHLY and FYNNEI.

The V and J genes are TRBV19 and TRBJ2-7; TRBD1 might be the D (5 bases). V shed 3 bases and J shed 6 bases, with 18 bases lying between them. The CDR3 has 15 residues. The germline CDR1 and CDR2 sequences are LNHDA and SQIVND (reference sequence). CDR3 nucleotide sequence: TGTGCCAGTAGTATTAGCAGGGAAGCTACCTCCGAGCAGTACTTC. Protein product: CASSISREATSEQYF.

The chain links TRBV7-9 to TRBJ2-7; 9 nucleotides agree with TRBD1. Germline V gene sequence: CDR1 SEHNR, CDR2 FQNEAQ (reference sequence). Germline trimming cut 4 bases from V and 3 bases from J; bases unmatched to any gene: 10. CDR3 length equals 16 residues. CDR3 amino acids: CASSSTSRDRVYEQYF. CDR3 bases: TGTGCCAGCAGCTCAACCTCCCGGGACAGGGTCTACGAGCAGTACTTC.

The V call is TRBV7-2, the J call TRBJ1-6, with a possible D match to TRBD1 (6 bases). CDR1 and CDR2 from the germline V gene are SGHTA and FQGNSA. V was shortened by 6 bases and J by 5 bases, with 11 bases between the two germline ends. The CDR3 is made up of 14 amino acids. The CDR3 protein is CASRDGTHNSPLHF. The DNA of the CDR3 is TGTGCCAGCAGAGACGGGACACATAATTCACCCCTCCACTTT.

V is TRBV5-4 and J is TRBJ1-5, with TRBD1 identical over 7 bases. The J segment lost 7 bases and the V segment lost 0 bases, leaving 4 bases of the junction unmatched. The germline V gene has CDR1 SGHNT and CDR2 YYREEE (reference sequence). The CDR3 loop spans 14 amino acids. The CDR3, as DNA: TGTGCCAGCAGCTTGGGACAGGGTGGACAGCCCCAGCATTTT. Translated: CASSLGQGGQPQHF.

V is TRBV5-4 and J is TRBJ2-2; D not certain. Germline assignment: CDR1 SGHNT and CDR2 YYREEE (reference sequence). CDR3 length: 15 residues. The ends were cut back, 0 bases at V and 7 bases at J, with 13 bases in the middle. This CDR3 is CASSLAGLMGGELFF. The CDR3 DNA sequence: TGTGCCAGCAGCTTGGCAGGCCTAATGGGCGGGGAGCTGTTTTTT.